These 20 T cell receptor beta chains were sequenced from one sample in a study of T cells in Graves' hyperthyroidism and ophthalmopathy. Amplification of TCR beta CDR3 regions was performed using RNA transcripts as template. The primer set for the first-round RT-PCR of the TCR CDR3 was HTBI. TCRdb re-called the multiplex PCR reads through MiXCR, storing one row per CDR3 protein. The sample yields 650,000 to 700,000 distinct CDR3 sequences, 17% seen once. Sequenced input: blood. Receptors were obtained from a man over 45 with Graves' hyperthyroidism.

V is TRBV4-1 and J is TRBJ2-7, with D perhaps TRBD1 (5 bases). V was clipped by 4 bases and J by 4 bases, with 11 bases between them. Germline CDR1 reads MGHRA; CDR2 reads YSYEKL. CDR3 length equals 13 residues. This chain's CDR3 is CASSPNRQYEQYF. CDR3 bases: TGCGCCAGCAGCCCGAACCGACAGTACGAGCAGTACTTC.

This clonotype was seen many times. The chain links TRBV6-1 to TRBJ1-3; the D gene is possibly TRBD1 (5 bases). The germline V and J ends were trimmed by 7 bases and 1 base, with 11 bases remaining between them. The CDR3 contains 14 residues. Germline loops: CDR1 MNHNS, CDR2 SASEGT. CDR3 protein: CASTETDSGNTIYF. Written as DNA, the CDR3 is TGTGCCAGCACCGAGACAGATTCTGGAAACACCATATATTTT.

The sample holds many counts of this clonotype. CDR3 protein: CASAGTGTYNEQFF. In nucleotides, the CDR3 is TGTGCCAGCGCCGGGACAGGGACCTACAATGAGCAGTTCTTC. The chain employs TRBV2 and TRBJ2-1, with 9 nucleotides matching TRBD1. V trimming: 8 bases; J trimming: 2 bases; junction bases outside the gene matches: 4. Germline CDR1 SNHLY, CDR2 FYNNEI. The CDR3 length is 14 residues.

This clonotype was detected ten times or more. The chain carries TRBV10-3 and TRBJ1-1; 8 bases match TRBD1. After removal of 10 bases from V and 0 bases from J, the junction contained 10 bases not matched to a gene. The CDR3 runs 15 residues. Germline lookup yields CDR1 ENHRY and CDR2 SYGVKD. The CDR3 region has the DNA TGTGCCAGTCGGGACAGGAACCTAATGAACACTGAAGCTTTCTTT. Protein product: CASRDRNLMNTEAFF.

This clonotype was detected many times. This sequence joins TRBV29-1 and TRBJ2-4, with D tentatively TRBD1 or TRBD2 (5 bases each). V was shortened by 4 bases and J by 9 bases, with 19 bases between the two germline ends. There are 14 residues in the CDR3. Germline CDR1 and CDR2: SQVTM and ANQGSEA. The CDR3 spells CSVVRTQEGGIQYF. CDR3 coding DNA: TGCAGCGTTGTAAGGACACAGGAAGGAGGCATTCAGTACTTC.

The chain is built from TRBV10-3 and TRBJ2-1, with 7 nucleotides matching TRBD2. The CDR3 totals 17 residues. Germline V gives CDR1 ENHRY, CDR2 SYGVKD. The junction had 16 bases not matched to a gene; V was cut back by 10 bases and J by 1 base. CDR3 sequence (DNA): TGTGCCAGCAGCCCCTTTCGTCTAGCGGATTCCTACAATGAGCAGTTCTTC. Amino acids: CASSPFRLADSYNEQFF.

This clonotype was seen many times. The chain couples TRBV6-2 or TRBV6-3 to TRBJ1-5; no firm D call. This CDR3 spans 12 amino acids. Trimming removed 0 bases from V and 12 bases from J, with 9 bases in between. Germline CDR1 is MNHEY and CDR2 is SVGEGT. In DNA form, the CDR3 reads TGTGCCAGCAGTTACTCGAGGGAAGACCAGCATTTT. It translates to CASSYSREDQHF.

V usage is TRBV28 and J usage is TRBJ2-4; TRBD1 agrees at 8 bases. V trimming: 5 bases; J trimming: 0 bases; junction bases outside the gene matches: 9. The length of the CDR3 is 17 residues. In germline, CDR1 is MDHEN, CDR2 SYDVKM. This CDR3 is CASSDPRTGLAKNIQYF. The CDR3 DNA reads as TGTGCCAGCAGTGATCCACGGACAGGGCTAGCCAAAAACATTCAGTACTTC. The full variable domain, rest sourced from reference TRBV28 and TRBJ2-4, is DVKVTQSSRYLVKRTGEKVFLECVQDMDHENMFWYRQDPGLGLRLIYFSYDVKMKEKGDIPEGYSVSREKKERFSLILESASTNQTSMYLCASSDPRTGLAKNIQYFGAGTRLSVL.

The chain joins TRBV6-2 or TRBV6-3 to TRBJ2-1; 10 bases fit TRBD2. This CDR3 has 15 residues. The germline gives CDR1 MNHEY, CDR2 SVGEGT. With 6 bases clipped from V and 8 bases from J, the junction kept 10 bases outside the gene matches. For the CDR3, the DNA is TGTGCCAGCAGCCGAGCGGGAGGGCGCTCGGATGAGCAGTTCTTC. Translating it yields CASSRAGGRSDEQFF.

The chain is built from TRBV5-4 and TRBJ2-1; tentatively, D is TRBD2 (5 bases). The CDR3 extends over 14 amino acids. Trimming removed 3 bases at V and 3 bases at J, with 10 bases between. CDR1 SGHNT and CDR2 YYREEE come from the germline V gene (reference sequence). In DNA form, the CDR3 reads TGTGCCAGCAGCTCGCCCGACTACTACAATGAGCAGTTCTTC. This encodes CASSSPDYYNEQFF.

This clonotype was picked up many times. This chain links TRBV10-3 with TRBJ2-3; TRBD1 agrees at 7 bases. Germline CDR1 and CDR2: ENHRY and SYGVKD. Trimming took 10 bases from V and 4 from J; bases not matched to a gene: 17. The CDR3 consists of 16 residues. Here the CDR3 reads CATSPRQGTSSDTQYF. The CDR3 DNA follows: TGTGCCACCTCCCCCCGACAGGGTACGAGTTCAGATACGCAGTATTTT.

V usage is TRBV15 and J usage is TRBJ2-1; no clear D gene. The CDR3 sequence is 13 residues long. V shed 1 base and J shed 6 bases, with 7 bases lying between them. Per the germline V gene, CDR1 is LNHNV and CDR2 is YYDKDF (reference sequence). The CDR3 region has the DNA TGTGCCACCAGCAGAGGACTTTCCAATGAGCAGTTCTTC. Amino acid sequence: CATSRGLSNEQFF.

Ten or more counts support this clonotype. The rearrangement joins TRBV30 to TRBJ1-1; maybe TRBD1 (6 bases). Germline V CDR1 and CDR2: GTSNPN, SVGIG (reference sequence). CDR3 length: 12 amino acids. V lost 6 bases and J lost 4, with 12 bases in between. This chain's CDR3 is CACQGTGTEAFF. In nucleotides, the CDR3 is TGTGCCTGTCAGGGGACCGGCACTGAAGCTTTCTTT.

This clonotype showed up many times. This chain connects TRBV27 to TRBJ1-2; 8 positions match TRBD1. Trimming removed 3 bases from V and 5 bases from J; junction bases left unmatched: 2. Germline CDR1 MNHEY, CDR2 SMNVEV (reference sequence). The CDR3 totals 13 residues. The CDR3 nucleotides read TGTGCCAGCAGTTTCCGACAGGGGTATGGCTACACCTTC. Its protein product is CASSFRQGYGYTF.

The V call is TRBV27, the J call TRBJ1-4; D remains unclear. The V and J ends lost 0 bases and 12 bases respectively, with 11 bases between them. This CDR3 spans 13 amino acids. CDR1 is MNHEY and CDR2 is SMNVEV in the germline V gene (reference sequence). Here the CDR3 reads CASSLSSGIELFF. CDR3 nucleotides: TGTGCCAGCAGTTTATCGTCGGGGATTGAACTGTTTTTT.

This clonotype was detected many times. CDR3 protein: CASTFTGAQETQYF. CDR3 DNA: TGTGCCAGCACATTTACAGGGGCCCAAGAGACCCAGTACTTC. The chain links TRBV7-9 to TRBJ2-5; 7 nucleotides line up with TRBD1. Trimming cost V 7 bases and J 1 base; bases outside gene matches: 6. The germline V gene encodes CDR1 SEHNR and CDR2 FQNEAQ (reference sequence). CDR3 size: 14 residues.

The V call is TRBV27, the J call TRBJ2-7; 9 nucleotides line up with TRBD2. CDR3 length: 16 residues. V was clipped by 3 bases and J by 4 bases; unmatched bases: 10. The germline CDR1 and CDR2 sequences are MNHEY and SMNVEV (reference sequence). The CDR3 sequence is CASSFGGSSGRYEQYF. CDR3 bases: TGTGCCAGCAGTTTTGGGGGGAGTAGCGGGAGATACGAGCAGTACTTC.

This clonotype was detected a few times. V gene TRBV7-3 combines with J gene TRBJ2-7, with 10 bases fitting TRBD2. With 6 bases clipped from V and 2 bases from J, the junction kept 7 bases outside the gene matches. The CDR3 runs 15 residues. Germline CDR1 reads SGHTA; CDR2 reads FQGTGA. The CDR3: CASSFLAGEPYEQYF. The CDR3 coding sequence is TGTGCCAGCAGTTTCCTAGCGGGAGAACCCTACGAGCAGTACTTC. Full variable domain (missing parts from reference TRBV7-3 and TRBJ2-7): GAGVSQTPSNKVTEKGKYVELRCDPISGHTALYWYRQSLGQGPEFLIYFQGTGAADDSGLPNDRFFAVRPEGSVSTLKIQRTERGDSAVYLCASSFLAGEPYEQYFGPGTRLTVT.

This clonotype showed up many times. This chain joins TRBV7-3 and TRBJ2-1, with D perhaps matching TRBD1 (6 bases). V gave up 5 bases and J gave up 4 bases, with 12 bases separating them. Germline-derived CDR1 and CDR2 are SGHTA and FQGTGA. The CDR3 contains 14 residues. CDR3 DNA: TGTGCCAGCAGCCCATCAGGGGAGTACAATGAGCAGTTCTTC. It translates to CASSPSGEYNEQFF.

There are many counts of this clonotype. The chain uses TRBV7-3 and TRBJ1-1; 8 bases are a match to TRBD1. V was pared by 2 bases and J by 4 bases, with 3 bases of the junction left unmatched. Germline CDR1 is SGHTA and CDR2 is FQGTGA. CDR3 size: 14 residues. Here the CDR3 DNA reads TGTGCCAGCAGCTTACAGGGGGCGACCACTGAAGCTTTCTTT. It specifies CASSLQGATTEAFF.